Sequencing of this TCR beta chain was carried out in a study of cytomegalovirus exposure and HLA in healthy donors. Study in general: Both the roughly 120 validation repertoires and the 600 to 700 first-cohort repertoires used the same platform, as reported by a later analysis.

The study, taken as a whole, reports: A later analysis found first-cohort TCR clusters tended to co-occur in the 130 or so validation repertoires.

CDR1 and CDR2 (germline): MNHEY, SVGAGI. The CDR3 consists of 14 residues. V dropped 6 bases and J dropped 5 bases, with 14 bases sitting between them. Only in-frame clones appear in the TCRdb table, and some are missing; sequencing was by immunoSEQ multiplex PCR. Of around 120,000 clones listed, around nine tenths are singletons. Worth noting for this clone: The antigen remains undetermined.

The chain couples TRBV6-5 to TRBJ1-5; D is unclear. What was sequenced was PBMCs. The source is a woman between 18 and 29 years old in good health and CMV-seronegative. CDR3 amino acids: CASRPDSAHQPQHF. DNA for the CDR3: TGTGCCAGCAGGCCTGACTCGGCCCATCAGCCCCAGCATTTT.